The 6 T cell receptor beta chains listed next were all sequenced from one sample in a study of technical replicates of blood from several donors. Sequencing used immunoSEQ multiplex PCR; TCRdb keeps in-frame clones, though not all of them. The sample carries roughly 60,000 clones, roughly 90% recorded once. Sequencing used PBMCs. The origin of the receptors is a human donor in good health. Some clones in this sample may be carry-over from other donors' samples.

The chain is built from TRBV4-3 and TRBJ2-2; 7 positions match TRBD2. V was pared by 0 bases and J by 7 bases, with 5 bases of the junction left unmatched. CDR3 size: 15 residues. Per germline, CDR1 LGHNA and CDR2 YSLEER. CDR3 nucleotide sequence: TGCGCCAGCAGCCAAGATCGGGCGGGAGTCGGGGAGCTGTTTTTT. Its protein is CASSQDRAGVGELFF.

The chain carries TRBV5-1 and TRBJ2-7; D unclear. V lost 0 bases to trimming and J lost 4 bases, with 11 bases between them. In germline, CDR1 is SGHRS, CDR2 YFSETQ. CDR3 length equals 14 residues. CDR3 DNA: TGCGCCAGCAGCTTGGATCCGCGGCGGTACGAGCAGTACTTC. Amino acid sequence: CASSLDPRRYEQYF.

The chain is built from TRBV2 and TRBJ1-4; D call uncertain. Trimming stripped 0 bases from V and 7 bases from J, with 6 bases between. Per the germline V gene, CDR1 is SNHLY and CDR2 is FYNNEI. This CDR3 is built from 13 residues. The CDR3 nucleotides read TGTGCCAGCAGTGAAGCTCCAGGTGAAAAACTGTTTTTT. Its translation: CASSEAPGEKLFF.

The J gene is TRBJ1-2, the V gene TRBV19; D call uncertain. V shed 3 bases and J shed 8 bases, with 10 bases lying between them. CDR1 and CDR2 from the germline V gene are LNHDA and SQIVND (reference sequence). The CDR3 consists of 12 residues. The CDR3 DNA follows: TGTGCCAGTAGTATTGGAGGGCACGGCTACACCTTC. Its protein is CASSIGGHGYTF.

This chain connects TRBV9 to TRBJ2-7, with a weak D call TRBD1 (5 bases). Germline assignment: CDR1 SGDLS and CDR2 YYNGEE. The ends were cut back, 3 bases at V and 5 bases at J, with 18 bases in the middle. CDR3 length: 15 amino acids. This CDR3 reads CASSAQGVTIHEQYF. The CDR3 coding sequence is TGTGCCAGCAGCGCGCAAGGGGTTACAATTCACGAGCAGTACTTC.

This clone was detected once. The chain recombines TRBV2 with TRBJ1-4; D possibly corresponds to TRBD1 (5 bases). The CDR3 spans 15 residues. The germline V gene encodes CDR1 SNHLY and CDR2 FYNNEI. The V gene lost 6 bases and the J gene lost 7 bases, with 18 bases spanning the gap. CDR3 DNA sequence: TGTGCCAGCAGCACCGAGGAGGGGCAATTTGAAAAACTGTTTTTT. This translates into CASSTEEGQFEKLFF.